The clone carrying this T cell receptor (beta chain) was found many times. Through Arm-PCR of CDR3 regions and iRepertoire HTBI primers, TCR beta libraries were built. TCRdb passed the multiplex PCR reads through MiXCR, listing each CDR3 protein once. The table includes 300,000 or so distinct CDR3 sequences, less than 20% detected once. The time point: persistent/refractory GD, antithyroid drugs over 5 years with positive TRAb. PBMC RNA was the source of the TCR library. The peripheral blood volume drawn was roughly 9.9 milliliters, and it was collected into EDTA tubes. The data originate from a study of regulatory T cells in long-lasting Graves disease. Germline V lookup: CDR1 SGHAT, CDR2 FQNNGV. This CDR3 contains 14 residues. V dropped 2 bases and J dropped 3 bases, with 11 bases sitting between them.

This sequence joins TRBV11-2 and TRBJ2-7; the D gene is possibly TRBD2 (6 bases). The source of this sequence is a female donor with Graves disease. The starting material was peripheral blood mononuclear cells (PBMCs), obtained when the disease was refractory, from a patient treated with antithyroid drugs. This CDR3 is CASSLSRENYEQYF. In nucleotides, the CDR3 is TGTGCCAGCAGCTTAAGCCGGGAGAACTACGAGCAGTACTTC.